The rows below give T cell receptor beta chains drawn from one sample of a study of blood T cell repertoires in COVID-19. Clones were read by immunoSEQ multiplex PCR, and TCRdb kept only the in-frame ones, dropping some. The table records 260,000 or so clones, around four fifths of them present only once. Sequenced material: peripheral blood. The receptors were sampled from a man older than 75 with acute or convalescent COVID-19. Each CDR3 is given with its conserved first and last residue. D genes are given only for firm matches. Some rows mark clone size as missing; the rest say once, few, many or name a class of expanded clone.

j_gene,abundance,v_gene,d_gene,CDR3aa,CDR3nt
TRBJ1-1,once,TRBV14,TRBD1,CASSHGTGLYWREAFF,TGTGCCAGCAGCCACGGGACAGGGTTGTATTGGCGTGAAGCTTTCTTT
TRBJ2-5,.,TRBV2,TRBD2,CASSEWREAPGAQYF,TGTGCCAGCAGTGAATGGCGGGAGGCCCCCGGGGCCCAGTACTTC
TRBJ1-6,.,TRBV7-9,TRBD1,CASSWTGSGDSPLHF,TGTGCCAGCAGCTGGACAGGGTCGGGTGATTCACCCCTCCACTTT
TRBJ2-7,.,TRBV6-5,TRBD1,CASIRDRIVYEQYF,TGTGCCAGCATCCGGGACAGGATCGTCTACGAGCAGTACTTC
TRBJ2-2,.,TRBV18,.,CASSPHEHGELFF,TGTGCCAGCTCACCACACGAGCACGGGGAGCTGTTTTTT
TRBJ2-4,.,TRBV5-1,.,CASSPGDAKNIQYF,TGCGCCAGCAGCCCAGGGGACGCAAAAAACATTCAGTACTTC
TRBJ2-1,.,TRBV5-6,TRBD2,CASSPETSGVPNEQFF,TGTGCCAGCAGCCCCGAGACTAGCGGGGTCCCCAATGAGCAGTTCTTC
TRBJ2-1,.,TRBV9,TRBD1,CASSVADRGEYNEQFF,TGTGCCAGCAGCGTAGCGGACAGGGGAGAGTACAATGAGCAGTTCTTC
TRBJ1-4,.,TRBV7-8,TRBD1,CASSPGQGAVEKLFF,TGTGCCAGCAGCCCCGGACAGGGGGCGGTGGAAAAACTGTTTTTT
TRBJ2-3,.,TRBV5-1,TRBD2,CASSLQAGVGDTQYF,TGCGCCAGCAGCTTGCAAGCGGGAGTGGGAGATACGCAGTATTTT